This entry features one T cell receptor (beta chain) sequence. As yet, its antigen is unknown. One entry per CDR3 protein results from TCRdb running MiXCR on the 5' RACE reads. The sample holds fewer than 650,000 distinct CDR3 sequences, 20% to 25% seen once. The record originates from a study of T-cell memory formation after mild COVID-19. Trimming shortened V by 7 bases and J by 4 bases, and 18 bases separated the two germline ends. This CDR3 region has 15 residues. From germline, CDR1 is SEHNR and CDR2 FQNEAQ (reference sequence). Study conclusions and caveats: Pre-infection memory carried some responding clones, suggesting that cross-reactive memory joined.

The receptor was derived from an adult woman who had mild COVID-19 (a few samples of this study predate the infection). Cell type and time point are not known. Sequencing was done on a sample of PBMCs or a T cell subset sorted from them (not recorded which). The chain combines TRBV7-9 with TRBJ2-3, with D uncertain. CDR3 in DNA: TGTGCCAGCACCAATACCCACCTTGGCGCAGATACGCAGTATTTT. Residues: CASTNTHLGADTQYF.